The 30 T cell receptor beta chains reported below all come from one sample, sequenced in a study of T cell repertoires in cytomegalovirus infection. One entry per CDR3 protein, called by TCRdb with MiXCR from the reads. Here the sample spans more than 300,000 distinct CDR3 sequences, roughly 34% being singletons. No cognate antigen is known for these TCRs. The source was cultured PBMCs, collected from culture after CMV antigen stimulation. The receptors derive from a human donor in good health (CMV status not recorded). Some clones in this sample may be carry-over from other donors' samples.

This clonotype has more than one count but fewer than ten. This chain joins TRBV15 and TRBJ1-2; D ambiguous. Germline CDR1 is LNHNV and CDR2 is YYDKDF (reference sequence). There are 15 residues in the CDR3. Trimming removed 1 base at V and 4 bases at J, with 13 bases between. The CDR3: CATSRGRTETYGYTF. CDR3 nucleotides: TGTGCCACCAGCAGAGGAAGGACGGAGACCTATGGCTACACCTTC.

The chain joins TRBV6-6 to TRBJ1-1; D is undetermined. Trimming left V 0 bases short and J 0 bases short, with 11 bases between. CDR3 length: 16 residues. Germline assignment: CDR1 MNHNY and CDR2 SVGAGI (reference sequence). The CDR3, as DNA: TGTGCCAGCAGTTACTCGACATCTTCTATGAACACTGAAGCTTTCTTT. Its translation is CASSYSTSSMNTEAFF.

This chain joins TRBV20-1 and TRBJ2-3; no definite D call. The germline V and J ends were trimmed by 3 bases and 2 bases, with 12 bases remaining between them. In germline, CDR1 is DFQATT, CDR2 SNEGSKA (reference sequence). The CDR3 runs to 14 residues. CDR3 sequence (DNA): TGCAGTGCTAGTGAGTCCGGAATCACAGATACGCAGTATTTT. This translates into CSASESGITDTQYF.

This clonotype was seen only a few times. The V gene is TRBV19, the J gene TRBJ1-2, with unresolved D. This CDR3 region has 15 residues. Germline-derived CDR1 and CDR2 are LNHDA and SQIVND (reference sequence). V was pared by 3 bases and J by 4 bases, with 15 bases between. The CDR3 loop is CASSIPDGFGYGYTF. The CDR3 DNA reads TGTGCCAGTAGTATCCCGGACGGGTTTGGCTATGGCTACACCTTC.

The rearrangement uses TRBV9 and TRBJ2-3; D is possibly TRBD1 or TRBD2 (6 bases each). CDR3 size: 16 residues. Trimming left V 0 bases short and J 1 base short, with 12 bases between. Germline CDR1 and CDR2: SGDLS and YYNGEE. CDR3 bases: TGTGCCAGCAGCGTAGGGCCGAGGGGGGGCACAGATACGCAGTATTTT. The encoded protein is CASSVGPRGGTDTQYF.

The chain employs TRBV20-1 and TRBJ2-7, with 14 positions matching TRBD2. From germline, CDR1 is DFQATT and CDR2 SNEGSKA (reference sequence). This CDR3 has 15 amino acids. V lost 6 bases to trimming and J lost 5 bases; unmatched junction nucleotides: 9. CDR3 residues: CSATAGTSGSNEQYF. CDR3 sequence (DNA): TGCAGTGCCACCGCCGGGACTAGCGGGAGTAACGAGCAGTACTTC.

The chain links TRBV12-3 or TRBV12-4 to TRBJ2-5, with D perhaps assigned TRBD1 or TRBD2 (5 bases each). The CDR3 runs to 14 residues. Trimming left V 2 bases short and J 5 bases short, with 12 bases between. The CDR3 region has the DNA TGTGCCAGCAGTTTATGGGGACCCGCGGAGACCCAGTACTTC. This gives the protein CASSLWGPAETQYF.

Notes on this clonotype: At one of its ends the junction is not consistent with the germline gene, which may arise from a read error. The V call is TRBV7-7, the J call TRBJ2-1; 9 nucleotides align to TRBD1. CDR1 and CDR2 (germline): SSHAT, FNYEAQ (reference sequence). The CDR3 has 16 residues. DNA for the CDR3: TGTGCTAGCAGCTCACTGCCGGGACAGGGTAGCGATGAGCAGTTCTTC. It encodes CASSSLPGQGSDEQFF.

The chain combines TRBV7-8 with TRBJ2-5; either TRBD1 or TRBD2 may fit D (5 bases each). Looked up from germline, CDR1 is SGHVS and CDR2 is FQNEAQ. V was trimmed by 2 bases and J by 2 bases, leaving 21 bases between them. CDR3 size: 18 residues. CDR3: CASSLWGIGPPGQETQYF. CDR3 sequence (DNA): TGTGCCAGCAGCTTATGGGGCATAGGCCCACCGGGGCAAGAGACCCAGTACTTC.

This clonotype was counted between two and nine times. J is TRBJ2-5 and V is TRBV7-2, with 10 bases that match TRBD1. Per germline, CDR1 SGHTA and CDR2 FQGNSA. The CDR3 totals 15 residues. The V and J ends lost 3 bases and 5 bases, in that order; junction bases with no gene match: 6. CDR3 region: CASSLSGQGWETQYF. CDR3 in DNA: TGTGCCAGCAGCTTGTCGGGACAGGGGTGGGAGACCCAGTACTTC.

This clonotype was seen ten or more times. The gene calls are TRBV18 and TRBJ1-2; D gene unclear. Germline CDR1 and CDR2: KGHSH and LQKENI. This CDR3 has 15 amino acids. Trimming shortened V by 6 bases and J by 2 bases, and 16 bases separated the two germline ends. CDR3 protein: CASSQGPSSNYGYTF. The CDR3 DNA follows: TGTGCCAGCTCTCAAGGACCGTCCTCGAACTATGGCTACACCTTC.

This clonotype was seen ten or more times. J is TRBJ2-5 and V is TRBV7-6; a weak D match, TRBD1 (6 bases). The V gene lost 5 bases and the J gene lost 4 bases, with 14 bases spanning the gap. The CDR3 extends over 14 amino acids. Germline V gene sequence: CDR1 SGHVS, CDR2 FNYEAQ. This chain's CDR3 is CASSRTATSETQYF. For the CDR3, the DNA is TGTGCCAGCAGCCGGACAGCCACTTCAGAGACCCAGTACTTC.

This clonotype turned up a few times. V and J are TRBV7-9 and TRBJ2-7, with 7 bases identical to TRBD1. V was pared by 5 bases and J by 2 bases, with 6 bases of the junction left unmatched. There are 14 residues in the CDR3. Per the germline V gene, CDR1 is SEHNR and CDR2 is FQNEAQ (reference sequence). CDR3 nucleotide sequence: TGTGCCAGCAGCCCTGGGGACAGCACCTACGAGCAGTACGTC. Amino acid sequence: CASSPGDSTYEQYV.

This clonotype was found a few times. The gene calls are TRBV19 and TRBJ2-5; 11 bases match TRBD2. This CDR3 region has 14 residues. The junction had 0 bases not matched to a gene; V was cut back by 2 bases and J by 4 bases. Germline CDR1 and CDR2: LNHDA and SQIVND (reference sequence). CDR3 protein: CASSILAGGETQYF. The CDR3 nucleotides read TGTGCCAGTAGTATACTAGCGGGGGGAGAGACCCAGTACTTC.

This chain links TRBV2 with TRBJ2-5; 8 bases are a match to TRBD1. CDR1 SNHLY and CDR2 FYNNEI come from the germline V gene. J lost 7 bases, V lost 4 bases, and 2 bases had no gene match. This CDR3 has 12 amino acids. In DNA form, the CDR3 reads TGTGCCAGCAGTGCACAGGGGGGGACCCAGTACTTC. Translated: CASSAQGGTQYF.

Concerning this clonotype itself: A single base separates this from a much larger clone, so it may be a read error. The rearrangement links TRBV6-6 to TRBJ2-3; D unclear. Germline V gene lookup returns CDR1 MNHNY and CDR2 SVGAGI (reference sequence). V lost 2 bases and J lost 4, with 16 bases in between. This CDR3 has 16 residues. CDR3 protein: CASSYTYDTAPDTQYF. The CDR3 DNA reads TGTGCCAGCAGTTACACCTATGACACGGCCCCAGATACGCAGTATTTT.

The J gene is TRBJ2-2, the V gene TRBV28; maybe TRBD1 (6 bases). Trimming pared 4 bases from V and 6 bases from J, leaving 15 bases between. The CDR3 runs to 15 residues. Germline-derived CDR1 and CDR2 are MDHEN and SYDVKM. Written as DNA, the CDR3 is TGTGCCAGCAGTTACCGGGACATCCTAGCCGGGGAGCTGTTTTTT. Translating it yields CASSYRDILAGELFF.

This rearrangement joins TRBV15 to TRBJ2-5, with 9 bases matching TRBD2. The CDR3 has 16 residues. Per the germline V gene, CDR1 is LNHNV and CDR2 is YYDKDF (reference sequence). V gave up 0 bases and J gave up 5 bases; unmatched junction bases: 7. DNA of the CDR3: TGTGCCACCAGCAGAGATACAAGCGGGAGGTATGAGACCCAGTACTTC. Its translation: CATSRDTSGRYETQYF.

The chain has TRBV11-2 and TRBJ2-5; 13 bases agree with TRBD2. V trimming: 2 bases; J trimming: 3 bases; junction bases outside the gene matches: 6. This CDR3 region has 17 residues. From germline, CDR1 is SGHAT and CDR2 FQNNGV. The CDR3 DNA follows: TGTGCCAGCAGCTTATTACCAGGACTAGCGGGAGAAGAGACCCAGTACTTC. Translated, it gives CASSLLPGLAGEETQYF.

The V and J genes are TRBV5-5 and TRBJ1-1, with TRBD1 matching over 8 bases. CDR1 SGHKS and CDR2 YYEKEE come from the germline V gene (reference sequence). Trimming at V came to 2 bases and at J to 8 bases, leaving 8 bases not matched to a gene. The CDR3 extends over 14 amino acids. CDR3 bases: TGTGCCAGCAGCTTCGACAGGGGTATCAGAGAAGCTTTCTTT. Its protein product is CASSFDRGIREAFF.

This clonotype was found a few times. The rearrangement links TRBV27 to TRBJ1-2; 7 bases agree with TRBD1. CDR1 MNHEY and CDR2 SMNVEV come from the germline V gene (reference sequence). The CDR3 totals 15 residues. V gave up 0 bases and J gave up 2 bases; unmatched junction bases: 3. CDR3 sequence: CASSLSAGGNYGYTF. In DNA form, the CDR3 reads TGTGCCAGCAGTTTATCGGCAGGGGGAAACTATGGCTACACCTTC.

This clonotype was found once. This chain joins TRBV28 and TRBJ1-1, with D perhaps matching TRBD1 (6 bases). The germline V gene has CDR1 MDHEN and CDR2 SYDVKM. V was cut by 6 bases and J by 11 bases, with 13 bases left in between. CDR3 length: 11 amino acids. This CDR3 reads CASSTGLTAFF. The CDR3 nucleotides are TGTGCCAGCAGCACAGGGTTAACTGCTTTCTTT.

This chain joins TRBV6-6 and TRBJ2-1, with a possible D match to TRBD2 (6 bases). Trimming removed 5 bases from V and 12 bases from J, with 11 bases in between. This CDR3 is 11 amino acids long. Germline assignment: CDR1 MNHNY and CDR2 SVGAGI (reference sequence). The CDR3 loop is CASSHRESQFF. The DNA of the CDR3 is TGTGCCAGCAGTCATCGGGAGTCGCAGTTCTTC.

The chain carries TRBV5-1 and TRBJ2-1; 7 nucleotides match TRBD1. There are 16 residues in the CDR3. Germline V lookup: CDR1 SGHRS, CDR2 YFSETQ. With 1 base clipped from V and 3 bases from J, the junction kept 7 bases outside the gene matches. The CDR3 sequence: CASSLSTGDFYNEQFF. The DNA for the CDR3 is TGCGCCAGCAGCTTGTCAACAGGGGATTTCTACAATGAGCAGTTCTTC. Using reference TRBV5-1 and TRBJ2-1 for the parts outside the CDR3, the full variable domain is KAGVTQTPRYLIKTRGQQVTLSCSPISGHRSVSWYQQTPGQGLQFLFEYFSETQRNKGNFPGRFSGRQFSNSRSEMNVSTLELGDSALYLCASSLSTGDFYNEQFFGPGTRLTVL.

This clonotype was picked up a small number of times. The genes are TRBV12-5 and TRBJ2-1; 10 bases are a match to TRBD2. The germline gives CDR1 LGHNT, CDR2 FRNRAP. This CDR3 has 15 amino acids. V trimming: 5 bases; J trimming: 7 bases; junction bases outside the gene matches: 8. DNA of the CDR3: TGTGCTAGTGGTCCACCCGGGACTAGCGTGAATGAGCAGTTCTTC. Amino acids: CASGPPGTSVNEQFF. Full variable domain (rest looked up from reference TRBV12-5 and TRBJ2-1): DARVTQTPRHKVTEMGQEVTMRCQPILGHNTVFWYRQTMMQGLELLAYFRNRAPLDDSGMPKDRFSAEMPDATLATLKIQPSEPRDSAVYFCASGPPGTSVNEQFFGPGTRLTVL.

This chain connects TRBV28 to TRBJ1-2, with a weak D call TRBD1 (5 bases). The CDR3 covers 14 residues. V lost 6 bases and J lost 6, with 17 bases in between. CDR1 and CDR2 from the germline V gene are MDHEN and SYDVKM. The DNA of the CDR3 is TGTGCCAGCAGCCTCCGGGACCCATACCATGGCTACACCTTC. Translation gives CASSLRDPYHGYTF.

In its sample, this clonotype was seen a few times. CDR3 amino acids: CATSRDTGETQYF. CDR3 coding DNA: TGTGCCACTTCCCGGGACACGGGGGAGACCCAGTACTTC. The gene calls are TRBV12-3 or TRBV12-4 and TRBJ2-5; TRBD1 is a possible D gene (6 bases). The CDR3 contains 13 residues. V lost 10 bases, J lost 5 bases, and 17 bases lay in between.

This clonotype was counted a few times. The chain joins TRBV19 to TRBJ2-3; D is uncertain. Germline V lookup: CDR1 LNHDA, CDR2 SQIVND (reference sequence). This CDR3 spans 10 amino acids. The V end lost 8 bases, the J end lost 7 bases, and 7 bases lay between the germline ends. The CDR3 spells CASAGNTQYF. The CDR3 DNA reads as TGTGCCAGTGCTGGGAATACGCAGTATTTT.

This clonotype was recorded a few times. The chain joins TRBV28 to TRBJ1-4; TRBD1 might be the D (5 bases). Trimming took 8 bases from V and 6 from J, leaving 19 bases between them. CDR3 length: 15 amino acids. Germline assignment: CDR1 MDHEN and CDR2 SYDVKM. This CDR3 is CASLTGDLGDEKLFF. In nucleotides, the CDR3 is TGTGCCAGCCTAACCGGGGACTTAGGGGATGAAAAACTGTTTTTT. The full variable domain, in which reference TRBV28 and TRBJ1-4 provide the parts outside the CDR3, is DVKVTQSSRYLVKRTGEKVFLECVQDMDHENMFWYRQDPGLGLRLIYFSYDVKMKEKGDIPEGYSVSREKKERFSLILESASTNQTSMYLCASLTGDLGDEKLFFGSGTQLSVL.

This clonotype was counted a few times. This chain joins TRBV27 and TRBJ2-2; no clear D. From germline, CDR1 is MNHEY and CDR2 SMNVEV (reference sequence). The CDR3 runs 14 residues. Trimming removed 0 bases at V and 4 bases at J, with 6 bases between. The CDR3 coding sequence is TGTGCCAGCAGTTTATCCTTATTCACCGGGGAGCTGTTTTTT. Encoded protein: CASSLSLFTGELFF.